These T cell receptor beta chains were read from a single sample in a study of blood T cell repertoires in COVID-19. Generated by immunoSEQ multiplex PCR, the TCRdb table keeps only in-frame clones and is missing some. The table records 150,000 to 200,000 clones, about 83% of them present only once. Sequenced material: peripheral blood. The receptors stem from a woman aged 80 or over with acute or convalescent COVID-19. Both conserved end residues are part of each CDR3. The D gene is left open where the match is weak.

v_call: TRBV4-1
d_call: TRBD2
j_call: TRBJ2-5
cdr3_aa: CASSHPGLASQETQYF
cdr3_nt: TGCGCCAGCAGCCACCCGGGACTAGCGAGTCAAGAGACCCAGTACTTC

v_call: TRBV7-9
d_call: -
j_call: TRBJ2-3
cdr3_aa: CASSLAAVSTDTQYF
cdr3_nt: TGTGCCAGCAGCTTAGCGGCAGTTAGCACAGATACGCAGTATTTT

v_call: TRBV27
d_call: TRBD1
j_call: TRBJ1-1
cdr3_aa: CASSSQLTRTGKTEAFF
cdr3_nt: TGTGCCAGCAGTTCCCAACTAACCCGGACAGGGAAGACTGAAGCTTTCTTT

v_call: TRBV6-1
d_call: TRBD1
j_call: TRBJ2-6
cdr3_aa: CASSEDRGPSYSGANVLTF
cdr3_nt: TGTGCCAGCAGTGAAGACAGGGGCCCCAGTTACTCTGGGGCCAACGTCCTGACTTTC

v_call: TRBV10-3
d_call: -
j_call: TRBJ1-2
cdr3_aa: CAISIGSVRGEGYTF
cdr3_nt: TGTGCCATCAGTATAGGTAGTGTCAGGGGCGAGGGCTACACCTTC

v_call: TRBV7-9
d_call: -
j_call: TRBJ1-4
cdr3_aa: CASSLGLHEKLFF
cdr3_nt: TGTGCCAGCAGCTTAGGTCTCCATGAAAAACTGTTTTTT

v_call: TRBV24-1
d_call: -
j_call: TRBJ1-2
cdr3_aa: CATSDYSYGYTF
cdr3_nt: TGTGCCACCAGTGATTACAGTTATGGCTACACCTTC

v_call: TRBV19
d_call: -
j_call: TRBJ2-5
cdr3_aa: CASSRGLRQETQYF
cdr3_nt: TGTGCCAGTAGTAGGGGACTTCGACAAGAGACCCAGTACTTC

v_call: TRBV11-3
d_call: TRBD1
j_call: TRBJ2-7
cdr3_aa: CASSLGTGATYEQYF
cdr3_nt: TGTGCCAGCAGCTTAGGCACAGGGGCCACCTACGAGCAGTACTTC

v_call: TRBV2
d_call: -
j_call: TRBJ2-2
cdr3_aa: CASSESSNTGELFF
cdr3_nt: TGTGCCAGCAGTGAGTCGTCTAACACCGGGGAGCTGTTTTTT